The present TCR beta chain was sequenced within a study of cytomegalovirus exposure and HLA in healthy donors. Regarding the study as a whole: Presence/absence analyses took donor sequencing depth as roughly uniform.

Per germline, CDR1 WNHNN and CDR2 SYGVQD (reference sequence). V gave up 1 base and J gave up 11 bases, with 13 bases separating them. This CDR3 contains 13 residues. A remark on this clone: What it binds is not known.

PCR involved 60 Vbeta and 13 Jbeta primers. Clones were read by immunoSEQ multiplex PCR, and TCRdb kept only the in-frame ones, dropping some. The sample has around 150,000 clones, 60% to 80% seen once. The rearrangement links TRBV10-1 to TRBJ2-3, with D possibly matching TRBD2 (5 bases). Sequencing input: PBMCs. This TCR came from a woman in her 50s in good health and CMV-seropositive. The DNA for the CDR3 is TGCGCCAGCAGTGAGTACATTGAGGGCGGGCAGTATTTT. Amino acids: CASSEYIEGGQYF.